These 13 T cell receptor beta chains were all obtained from the same sample, sequenced in a study of Graves' ophthalmopathy and Graves' hyperthyroidism. RNA served as the template for amplifying TCR beta CDR3 regions. A first-round RT-PCR used HTBI primers, followed by a second-round multiplex PCR. In TCRdb, the multiplex PCR reads were re-called with MiXCR into one record per CDR3 protein. Of over a million distinct CDR3 sequences in the sample, roughly two fifths were seen once. Sequencing was done on a sample of peripheral blood or thyroid tissue (not recorded which). Receptors originate from an adult man with Graves' hyperthyroidism.

This clonotype was recorded many times. The CDR3 DNA reads TGCAGTACACACCTGCGGGGGGGAGGAGAGACCCAGTACTTC. Encoded protein: CSTHLRGGGETQYF. The chain joins TRBV20-1 to TRBJ2-5; 9 bases fit TRBD2. V was clipped by 8 bases and J by 4 bases; unmatched bases: 11. CDR1 is DFQATT, CDR2 SNEGSKA, per germline (reference sequence). This CDR3 region has 14 residues.

The V and J genes are TRBV12-3 or TRBV12-4 and TRBJ1-4; 7 bases are shared with TRBD1. CDR3 size: 11 residues. V trimming: 7 bases; J trimming: 12 bases; junction bases outside the gene matches: 5. CDR3 nucleotide sequence: TGTGCCAGCAAGGAAGGACAGGAACTGTTTTTT. Amino acid sequence: CASKEGQELFF.

The CDR3 DNA is TGTGCCAGCAGCGGAAGACAGGGCCAATCACCCCTCCACTTT. This translates into CASSGRQGQSPLHF. The chain employs TRBV7-9 and TRBJ1-6; 7 bases align to TRBD1. Germline assignment: CDR1 SEHNR and CDR2 FQNEAQ (reference sequence). J lost 10 bases, V lost 5 bases, and 8 bases had no gene match. The CDR3 runs 14 residues.

The chain couples TRBV18 to TRBJ1-2; 7 bases map to TRBD1. Losses at the gene ends were 2 bases for V and 2 bases for J; bases not matched to a gene: 5. CDR1 and CDR2 (germline): KGHSH, LQKENI. This CDR3 spans 15 amino acids. CDR3 nucleotides: TGTGCCAGCTCACCAACGGGACAGTTGAACTATGGCTACACCTTC. Translation: CASSPTGQLNYGYTF.

This clonotype has only a few counts. The chain has TRBV11-1 and TRBJ1-6, with 8 positions matching TRBD1. There are 20 residues in the CDR3. In germline, CDR1 is SGHAT, CDR2 FQDESV (reference sequence). V shed 4 bases, J shed 0 bases, and the junction held 14 bases outside the gene matches. The CDR3 DNA is TGTGCCAGCAGCTCTACCGGCGGGACAGGAACATACTCCTATAATTCACCCCTCCACTTT. It codes for CASSSTGGTGTYSYNSPLHF.

The table lists this clonotype with many counts. This chain joins TRBV7-8 and TRBJ2-7, with TRBD1 identical over 7 bases. Germline CDR1 is SGHVS and CDR2 is FQNEAQ. This CDR3 has 16 residues. Trimming cost V 3 bases and J 3 bases; bases outside gene matches: 11. The CDR3 spells CASSFLRQGIYYEQYF. CDR3 nucleotide sequence: TGTGCCAGCAGCTTCCTCAGACAGGGCATCTACTACGAGCAGTACTTC.

This clonotype has a count of ten or more. The genes are TRBV7-9 and TRBJ1-2; D possibly corresponds to TRBD1 (5 bases). Trimming pared 4 bases from V and 3 bases from J, leaving 9 bases between. The CDR3 loop spans 13 amino acids. Looked up from germline, CDR1 is SEHNR and CDR2 is FQNEAQ (reference sequence). The CDR3 reads CASSSDTHYGYTF. CDR3 sequence (DNA): TGTGCCAGCAGCTCGGACACTCACTATGGCTACACCTTC.

V and J are TRBV20-1 and TRBJ2-7, with TRBD1 matching over 8 bases. With 6 bases clipped from V and 2 bases from J, the junction kept 12 bases outside the gene matches. The length of the CDR3 is 15 residues. The V gene's germline CDR1 is DFQATT and CDR2 SNEGSKA (reference sequence). In nucleotides, the CDR3 is TGCAGTGCACCTTGGACAGGGCAAATTCCCTACGAGCAGTACTTC. Encoded protein: CSAPWTGQIPYEQYF.

This clonotype has a count of ten or more. The chain recombines TRBV2 with TRBJ1-4, with D possibly TRBD1 on 5 matching bases. Trimming left V 5 bases short and J 5 bases short, with 9 bases between. The CDR3 spans 13 residues. Germline-derived CDR1 and CDR2 are SNHLY and FYNNEI. In DNA form, the CDR3 reads TGTGCCAGCAGTTCTGGACACAATGAAAAACTGTTTTTT. Translating gives CASSSGHNEKLFF.

The chain combines TRBV7-8 with TRBJ1-2; D unclear. Trimming took 2 bases from V and 4 from J, leaving 8 bases between them. Germline values: CDR1 SGHVS, CDR2 FQNEAQ. The CDR3 runs to 13 residues. CDR3 amino acids: CASSLLGPYGYTF. The DNA of the CDR3 is TGTGCCAGCAGCTTACTTGGGCCCTATGGCTACACCTTC.

This clonotype was detected many times. The junction shows a germline mismatch at one end, possibly a read error. The gene calls are TRBV5-1 and TRBJ2-7, with 9 bases that match TRBD1. CDR3 length: 14 amino acids. The germline CDR1 and CDR2 sequences are SGHRS and YFSETQ. The DNA of the CDR3 is TGTGCCAGCAGCCGAGGGACAGGGACCTACGAGCAGTACTTC. This sequence encodes CASSRGTGTYEQYF.

CDR3 in amino acids: CASSLDQGTEAFF. CDR3 coding DNA: TGTGCCAGCAGTTTGGACCAGGGCACTGAAGCTTTCTTT. The chain carries TRBV6-5 and TRBJ1-1; the D gene is possibly TRBD1 (5 bases). This CDR3 has 13 amino acids. Germline loops: CDR1 MNHEY, CDR2 SVGAGI. V dropped 4 bases and J dropped 4 bases, with 10 bases sitting between them.

The genes are TRBV20-1 and TRBJ2-2; 11 bases align to TRBD1. This CDR3 has 16 residues. CDR1 is DFQATT, CDR2 SNEGSKA, per germline (reference sequence). V trimming: 6 bases; J trimming: 5 bases; junction bases outside the gene matches: 11. This CDR3 is CSAPRGQGAPTGELFF. The CDR3, as DNA: TGCAGTGCGCCCCGAGGACAGGGGGCCCCGACCGGGGAGCTGTTTTTT.